This TCR beta chain was documented in a study of human T cells and chemical hapten exposure. J was trimmed by 5 bases and V by 7 bases; bases with no gene match: 14. CDR3 length equals 15 residues. Germline CDR1 SQVTM, CDR2 ANQGSEA. TCRdb reanalysed the RACE reads using MiXCR and keeps one entry per CDR3 protein. The sample includes about 130,000 distinct CDR3 sequences, approximately 10% of them seen just once. The time point denotes: healthy volunteer bleed at 2 weeks. Extraction of total RNA was performed on unfractionated whole blood. This clonotype was counted a few times. The clonotype was recovered from a male donor in good health. Some clones in this sample may be carry-over from other donors' samples. Sequencing was done on a sample of whole blood. The rearrangement joins TRBV29-1 to TRBJ2-5, with 9 bases fitting TRBD2. In DNA, the CDR3 is TGCAGCGCCTACCCACAGCGGGAGGCGTCTGAGACCCAGTACTTC. As protein: CSAYPQREASETQYF.